This TCR beta chain was captured in a study of cytomegalovirus exposure and HLA in healthy donors (dated by TCRdb to about 2017). Broadly, across the study: In an earlier analysis of roughly 590 of the donors, under 300 Gb of sequence data and 120 million or so unique TCR beta sequences from about 180 million T cells were reported. An earlier analysis of around 580 of the donors used high-throughput TCR beta sequencing to judge whether each TCR beta V gene segment behaved as functional or pseudogenic. Rather than drawing on any new phenotypic data, the later analysis identified candidate immune exposures from TCR beta sequences and the way those sequences occurred across donors. HLA typing covered class I and class II loci at four-digit resolution. A later genetic analysis took genome-wide SNP genotypes for about three fifths of the 666 donors and used that subset as a discovery cohort. To study patterns of TCR occurrence, a later analysis re-analyzed previously published TCR beta repertoires from 600 to 750 donors and added high-resolution HLA genotyping. Five DR-DQ haplotypes were treated as single units for association and clustering because of strong linkage in the cohort. Among the approximately 430 genotyped donors, approximately 82% belonged to the genetic ancestry cluster associated with self-reported Caucasian donors. The T cell repertoires of some 670 subjects were profiled by immunosequencing and related to cytomegalovirus serostatus. Across under 500 genotyped donors of the cohort, an average of 235,054 unique TCR beta nucleotide sequences per donor were sequenced, and approximately 19% of those sequences were non-productive. Donor age, sex, ethnicity and CMV serostatus were collected together with the repertoire data. Along with the approximately 670-subject first cohort, a separate validation cohort of over a hundred different subjects was used. The number of typed donors differed by locus: about 620-630 for A, B, C, DRB1 and DQB1; 522 for DQA1; over 600 for DPA1; and around 450 for DPB1. The study combined high-throughput TCR immunosequencing, statistical association of individual TCRs with disease status, and machine learning to predict cytomegalovirus infection status. Approximately 310 gigabases of sequencing data and around 87 million unique TCR sequences were included in an early release covering 550 to 650 HLA-typed donors. All discovery cohort repertoires had been generated using a single sequencing platform. The study was designed to test whether signatures of past pathogen exposure could be identified by cataloging public T cell receptors. Overall study results and their limits: At a false discovery rate of 0.05, a later analysis linked 16,000 or so TCR beta sequences to specific HLA alleles. A group of highly shared sequence variants was considered likely to be a technical artifact of the sequencing pipeline. Linkage disequilibrium might explain the correlated functional status among segregating V segments, but an unknown experimental factor could not be ruled out. The authors suggested that the approach could potentially be generalized to other disease states and immunological phenotypes. While some public TCRs were present in many individuals, most TCR sequences turned up only very rarely across donors. Some IMGT-functional V segments, including TRBV6-2 and TRBV6-3, could not be told apart with the 87-base-pair reads, so those segments were excluded. In a later analysis, the rate of TCR association differed among HLA loci, with DRB1 alleles having the most associated TCRs and HLA-C alleles having the fewest. Only TCR beta chains were sequenced in this cohort, and the absence of alpha or paired-chain data limited detectable features. In a later analysis, several top co-occurrence clusters were reported to appear linked to parvovirus B19, influenza, CMV and Epstein-Barr virus. Because HLA typing was unavailable for some donors at each locus, only the typed subset was used in association tests. Immune exposure information for the cohort was limited to CMV serostatus. Sequencing depth was assumed to be roughly uniform across donors in the presence/absence analyses, though that assumption may not hold. In a later analysis, most CMV-associated TCR beta chains were found to appear HLA-restricted, with HLA associations seemingly driven largely by CMV exposure. The earlier analysis of about 600 of the donors excluded roughly 16 rarely observed V segments, including chromosome 9 orphons, because counts were too low. Broadly in line with IMGT annotations, most TCR beta V segments showed up in productive rearrangements about 87% or about 30% of the time in an earlier analysis of some 590 of the donors. A further reported finding was that TCR beta sequences accurately predicted the HLA-A and HLA-B alleles for most subjects in the first cohort. According to a later genetic analysis, donors in an Asian-associated ancestry cluster had fewer N-insertions in productive TCRs than the roughly 670-donor mean. In a later analysis, HLA-associated TCR beta chains were found to be more clonally expanded and to have lower generation probabilities than equally common non-associated chains. Strong co-occurrence of HLA alleles, especially DR and DQ, made assigning TCR associations to individual alleles difficult. Three of the identified cytomegalovirus-associated TCR beta chains were confirmed in vitro to be specific for cytomegalovirus antigens. The classifier was reported to diagnose cytomegalovirus status with high specificity and sensitivity in both the original and validation cohorts. A later genetic analysis associated a missense DCLRE1C variant with V-gene and J-gene trimming of TCR beta chains, and an independent cohort replicated the association. The study gave a list of 150 to 200 TCR beta chains associated with cytomegalovirus.

As regards this clone: The clone's antigen remains unknown. Base-call qualities are not available, and no considerably larger clone is one nucleotide away.

Sequences SGHVS (CDR1) and FNYEAQ (CDR2) are obtained from the germline V gene. V trim: 3 bases; J trim: 0 bases; unmatched bases: 10. Measured from the cysteine to the phenylalanine, the CDR3 is 18 residues long. Just the 54-base CDR3 DNA is kept, in frame starting at base 1. The cohort consisted of 666 healthy bone marrow donors. All cohort members were sampled while nominally healthy, although unrecorded immune exposures were likely present. The donor was CMV seropositive and was included in the group of almost 300 seropositive cohort members. A peripheral blood sample was collected from each donor, and TCR beta sequencing was performed on peripheral blood mononuclear cells. The Qiagen DNeasy Blood Extraction Kit was used to extract genomic DNA from the blood cell samples. The library relied on the immunoSEQ multiplex PCR assay. For the multiplex PCR, a mixture combining 60 forward primers for TCR Vbeta segments and 13 reverse primers for TCR Jbeta segments was used. A multiplex PCR assay on genomic DNA amplified the CDR3 region of rearranged TCR beta genes. Amplified TCR beta libraries were sequenced as 87-base-pair reads on the Illumina HiSeq System. From the authors' description of their analysis: A later analysis counted about 80 million unique TCR beta chains across the 690 or so repertoires, and roughly 11 million of these chains were shared by at least two donors. To remove PCR and sequencing errors, raw reads were error-corrected and collapsed into unique sequences using a nearest-neighbor algorithm that merged closely related sequences. CDR3 sequences were aligned to IMGT reference sequences to assign V, D and J gene segments. For a sequence to be retained, a match of at least six nucleotides to both a V gene segment and a J gene segment was required. Rearrangements were classified as productive when the CDR3 lacked stop codons and remained in frame with V and J, and all other rearrangements were classified as non-productive. Following IMGT convention, CDR3 was defined as the stretch from the second conserved V-encoded cysteine to the conserved J-encoded phenylalanine. The earlier analysis of some 600 of the donors excluded sequences that lacked an unambiguous match to a single V gene segment. An earlier analysis of over 450 of the donors classified V segments as functional when productive rearrangements were above 56.7% and as segregating when the standard deviation between donors was above 5%. A statistical classification framework was developed to diagnose cytomegalovirus status using the catalog of TCR beta chain sequences. In a later analysis, TCR nucleotide sequences were compared against IMGT/GENE-DB human TR gene sequences so that V and J genes could be assigned. A later analysis assigned CDR3 sequences and most-parsimonious VDJ recombination scenarios with the TCRdist pipeline. In a later analysis, each TCR beta chain was defined by its CDR3 amino acid sequence together with its V-gene family, and reads without a unique V-gene family were excluded. A later analysis removed 592 highly shared, low-generation-probability nucleotide sequences to deal with suspected cross-contamination and a sequencing artifact. In a later analysis, a clonal expansion index was calculated for each public chain from normalized within-repertoire ranks of inferred template counts. Generation probabilities in a later analysis came from a VDJ recombination model fitted to out-of-frame rearrangements, and those results were checked against IGoR. Hypergeometric tests were used in a later analysis to score TCR-TCR, TCR-HLA and TCR-CMV co-occurrence, with a repertoire-size bias correction applied to the TCR pairs. In a later analysis, false discovery rates were estimated by permuting HLA or CMV assignments 20 times. In a later analysis, co-occurring TCRs were grouped using DBSCAN, and TCRdist sequence similarity was added for clustering within HLA-allele-positive subsets. Co-occurrence clustering excluded repertoires with fewer than 30,000 or more than 120,000 public chains, plus five with anomalous nucleotide sharing. Not all clones reach the TCRdb copy of this immuneACCESS table, which keeps in-frame sequences only. Checked studies attribute under half of the gap to unresolved V genes and leave the rest unexplained. Clonal size and the V and J genes are those of that table, whereas D and trimming came from the DNA. Recorded for this sample are 75,000 to 100,000 clones; roughly 80% of them occurred a single time. The ten most abundant clones make up 16% of the sample.

The sequencing sample was made of PBMCs. The receptor was isolated from a man aged 55 to 69 in good health and CMV-seropositive. The rearranged segments are TRBV7-6 and TRBJ2-3; 9 bases in the junction line up with TRBD2. In nucleotides, the sequence is TGTGCCAGCAGCTTTAAGGCTAGCGGGGTATCTAGCACAGATACGCAGTATTTT. It translates as CASSFKASGVSSTDTQYF.